This T cell receptor beta chain was sequenced for a study of blood T cell repertoires in COVID-19. The table came from immunoSEQ multiplex PCR; TCRdb's copy has only in-frame clones and leaves some out. The table shows 190,000 or so clones, with roughly 90% occurring only once. The length of the CDR3 is 15 residues. After removal of 5 bases from V and 1 base from J, the junction contained 7 bases not matched to a gene. Germline V gene sequence: CDR1 MNHEY, CDR2 SMNVEV (reference sequence). This receptor was obtained from a woman under 30 who had recovered from COVID-19. Sequencing used PBMCs or T cells enriched from blood (not recorded which). The rearrangement joins TRBV27 to TRBJ1-2; TRBD1 agrees at 7 bases. Written as DNA, the CDR3 is TGTGCCAGCAGTCGGGACAGCCCGGATAACTATGGCTACACCTTC. It yields the protein CASSRDSPDNYGYTF.